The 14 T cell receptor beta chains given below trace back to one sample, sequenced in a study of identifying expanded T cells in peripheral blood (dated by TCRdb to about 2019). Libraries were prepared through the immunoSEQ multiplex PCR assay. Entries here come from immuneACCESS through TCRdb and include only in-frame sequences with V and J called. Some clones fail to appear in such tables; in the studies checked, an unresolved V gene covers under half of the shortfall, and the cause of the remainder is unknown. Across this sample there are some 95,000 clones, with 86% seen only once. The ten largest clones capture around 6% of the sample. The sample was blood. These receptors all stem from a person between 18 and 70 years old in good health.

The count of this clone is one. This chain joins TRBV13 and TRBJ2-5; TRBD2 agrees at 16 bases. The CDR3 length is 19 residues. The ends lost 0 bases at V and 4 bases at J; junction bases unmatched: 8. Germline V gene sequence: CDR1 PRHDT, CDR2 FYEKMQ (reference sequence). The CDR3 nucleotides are TGTGCCAGCAGCTTAGGCGAGGGACTAGCGGGGGGGCCGGGAGAGACCCAGTACTTC. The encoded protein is CASSLGEGLAGGPGETQYF.

CDR3 amino acids: CASSHAAGISNYGYTF. Written as DNA, the CDR3 is TGCGCCAGCAGCCACGCCGCAGGGATCAGTAACTATGGCTACACCTTC. This rearrangement joins TRBV4-3 to TRBJ1-2; the D gene is possibly TRBD1 (5 bases). The CDR3 has 16 amino acids. Germline-derived CDR1 and CDR2 are LGHNA and YSLEER. The V end was cut by 3 bases, the J end by 1 base, with 15 bases between.

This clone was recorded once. CDR3 amino acids: CASSFSVRTTYEQYF. The CDR3 DNA is TGTGCCAGCAGCTTCTCCGTGAGGACCACCTACGAGCAGTACTTC. The J gene is TRBJ2-7, the V gene TRBV7-6; D gene uncertain. Germline-derived CDR1 and CDR2 are SGHVS and FNYEAQ. V dropped 3 bases and J dropped 2 bases, with 14 bases sitting between them. This CDR3 region has 15 residues.

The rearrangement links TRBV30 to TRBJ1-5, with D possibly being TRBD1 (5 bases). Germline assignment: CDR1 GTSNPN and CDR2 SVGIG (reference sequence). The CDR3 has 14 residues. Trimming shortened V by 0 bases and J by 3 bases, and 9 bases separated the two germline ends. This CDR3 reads CAWSVGHPNQPQHF. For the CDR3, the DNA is TGTGCCTGGAGTGTCGGACACCCCAATCAGCCCCAGCATTTT.

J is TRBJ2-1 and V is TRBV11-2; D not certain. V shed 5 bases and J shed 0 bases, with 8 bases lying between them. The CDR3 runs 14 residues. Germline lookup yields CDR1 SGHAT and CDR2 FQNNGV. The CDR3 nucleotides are TGTGCCAGCAGCCGGAACCCCTCCTACAATGAGCAGTTCTTC. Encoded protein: CASSRNPSYNEQFF.

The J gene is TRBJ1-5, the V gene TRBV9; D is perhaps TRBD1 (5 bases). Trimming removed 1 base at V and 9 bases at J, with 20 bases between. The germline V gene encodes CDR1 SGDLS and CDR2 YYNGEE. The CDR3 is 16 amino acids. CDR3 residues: CASSVFIHRSITPQHF. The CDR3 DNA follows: TGTGCCAGCAGCGTATTCATCCACAGGTCAATCACGCCCCAGCATTTT.

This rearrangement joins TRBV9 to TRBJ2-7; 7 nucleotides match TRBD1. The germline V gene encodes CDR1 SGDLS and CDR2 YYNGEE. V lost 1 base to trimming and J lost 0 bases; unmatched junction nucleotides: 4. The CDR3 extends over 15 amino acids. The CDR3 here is CASSVWDSLSYEQYF. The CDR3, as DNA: TGTGCCAGCAGCGTATGGGACAGCCTCTCCTACGAGCAGTACTTC.

The CDR3 protein is CASGSAMNTEAFF. CDR3 bases: TGTGCCAGCGGGTCGGCGATGAACACTGAAGCTTTCTTT. This chain uses TRBV11-1 with TRBJ1-1; no reliable D call. V lost 8 bases and J 0 bases, leaving 10 bases between the germline ends. Germline V gene sequence: CDR1 SGHAT, CDR2 FQDESV (reference sequence). The CDR3 loop spans 13 amino acids.

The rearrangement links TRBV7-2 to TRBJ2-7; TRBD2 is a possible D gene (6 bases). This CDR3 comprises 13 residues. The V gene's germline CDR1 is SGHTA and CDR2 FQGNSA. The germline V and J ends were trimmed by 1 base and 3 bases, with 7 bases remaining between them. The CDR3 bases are TGTGCCAGCAGCTTAGAGGAGGGCTACGAGCAGTACTTC. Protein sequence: CASSLEEGYEQYF.

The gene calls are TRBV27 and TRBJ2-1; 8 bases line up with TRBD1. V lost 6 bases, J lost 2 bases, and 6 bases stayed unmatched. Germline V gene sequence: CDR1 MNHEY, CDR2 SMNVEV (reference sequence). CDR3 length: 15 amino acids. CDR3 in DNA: TGTGCCAGCAGGAAAGACAGGGGTCCCTACAATGAGCAGTTCTTC. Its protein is CASRKDRGPYNEQFF.

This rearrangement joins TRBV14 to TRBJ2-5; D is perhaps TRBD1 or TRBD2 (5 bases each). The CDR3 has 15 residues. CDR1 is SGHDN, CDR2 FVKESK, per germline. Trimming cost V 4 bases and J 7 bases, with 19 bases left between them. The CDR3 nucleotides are TGTGCCAGCAGCCTAACCCTCGGGACCTCGGGGACCCAGTACTTC. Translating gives CASSLTLGTSGTQYF. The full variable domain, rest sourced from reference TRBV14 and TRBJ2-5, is EAGVTQFPSHSVIEKGQTVTLRCDPISGHDNLYWYRRVMGKEIKFLLHFVKESKQDESGMPNNRFLAERTGGTYSTLKVQPAELEDSGVYFCASSLTLGTSGTQYFGPGTRLLVL.

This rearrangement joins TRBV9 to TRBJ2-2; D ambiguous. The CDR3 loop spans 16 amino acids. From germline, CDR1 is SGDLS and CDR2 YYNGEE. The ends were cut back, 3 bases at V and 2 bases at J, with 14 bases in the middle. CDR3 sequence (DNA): TGTGCCAGCAGCGACCCCTTTGACACCAACACCGGGGAGCTGTTTTTT. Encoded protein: CASSDPFDTNTGELFF.

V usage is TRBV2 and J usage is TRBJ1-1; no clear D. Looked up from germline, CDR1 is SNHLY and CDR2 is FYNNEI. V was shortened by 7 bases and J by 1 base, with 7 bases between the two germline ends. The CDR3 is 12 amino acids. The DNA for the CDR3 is TGTGCCAGCATTCCCTGGAACACTGAAGCTTTCTTT. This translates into CASIPWNTEAFF. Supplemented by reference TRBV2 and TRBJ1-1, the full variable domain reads EPEVTQTPSHQVTQMGQEVILRCVPISNHLYFYWYRQILGQKVEFLVSFYNNEISEKSEIFDDQFSVERPDGSNFTLKIRSTKLEDSAMYFCASIPWNTEAFFGQGTRLTVV.

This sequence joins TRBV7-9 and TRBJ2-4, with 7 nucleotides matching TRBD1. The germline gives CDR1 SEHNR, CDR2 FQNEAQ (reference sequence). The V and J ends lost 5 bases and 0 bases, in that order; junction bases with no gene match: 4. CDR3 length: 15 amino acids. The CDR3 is CASSIGGLAKNIQYF. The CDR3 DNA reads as TGTGCCAGCAGCATAGGGGGCTTAGCCAAAAACATTCAGTACTTC.